The 13 T cell receptor beta chains reported below all come from one sample, sequenced in a study. TCRdb analysed the 5' RACE reads with MiXCR anew, one entry per CDR3 protein. The table includes about 53,000 distinct CDR3 sequences, approximately 24% detected once. Sample: tumor-infiltrating naive CD4+ T cells sorted from the breast tumor. Subset here: naive CD4+ T cells, CD4+CD45RA+CD25-. These receptors were obtained from a female donor with breast cancer.

The chain is built from TRBV20-1 and TRBJ1-1; D is unresolved. CDR1 and CDR2 from the germline V gene are DFQATT and SNEGSKA (reference sequence). V gave up 3 bases and J gave up 7 bases, with 15 bases separating them. The CDR3 extends over 13 amino acids. This chain's CDR3 is CSASRSSGVEAFF. The CDR3 DNA reads TGCAGTGCTAGTAGGTCTTCAGGAGTTGAAGCTTTCTTT.

The chain couples TRBV28 to TRBJ1-2; 7 bases are shared with TRBD1. This CDR3 is built from 15 residues. Germline loops: CDR1 MDHEN, CDR2 SYDVKM. The junction had 5 bases not matched to a gene; V was cut back by 2 bases and J by 2 bases. The CDR3 nucleotides read TGTGCCAGCAGTTTACTACAGGGGTTAAACTATGGCTACACCTTC. Its protein product is CASSLLQGLNYGYTF.

The rearrangement joins TRBV29-1 to TRBJ1-2, with TRBD1 matching over 7 bases. The germline CDR1 and CDR2 sequences are SQVTM and ANQGSEA. The trim removed 7 bases at V and 4 bases at J, leaving 9 bases unmatched. This CDR3 contains 13 residues. CDR3 sequence (DNA): TGCAGCGCCAACCGGGACAGCTCCTATGGCTACACCTTC. This encodes CSANRDSSYGYTF. The variable domain in full, with the rest retrieved from reference TRBV29-1 and TRBJ1-2, is SAVISQKPSRDICQRGTSLTIQCQVDSQVTMMFWYRQQPGQSLTLIATANQGSEATYESGFVIDKFPISRPNLTFSTLTVSNMSPEDSSIYLCSANRDSSYGYTFGSGTRLTVV.

The V call is TRBV6-5, the J call TRBJ2-1; perhaps TRBD1 as D (5 bases). The CDR3 spans 15 residues. Deletions cut 2 bases from V and 1 base from J, with 9 bases between. In germline, CDR1 is MNHEY, CDR2 SVGAGI. CDR3 protein: CASSYGAGSYNEQFF. CDR3 DNA: TGTGCCAGCAGTTACGGGGCAGGGTCCTACAATGAGCAGTTCTTC.

As to this clonotype: A read error is likely, as this CDR3 ends without the conserved phenylalanine or tryptophan. The V gene is TRBV5-1, the J gene TRBJ2-7, with a weak D call TRBD1 (6 bases). CDR3 length: 12 residues. With 3 bases removed from V and 4 bases from J, the gap between germline ends came to 8 bases. CDR1 and CDR2 from the germline V gene are SGHRS and YFSETQ. As DNA, the CDR3 is TGCGCCAGCAGCTATGACAGGTACGAGCAGTACTGC. Its translation is CASSYDRYEQYC.

Only one count was recorded for this clonotype. This chain joins TRBV7-6 and TRBJ2-3; D ambiguous. Germline V gene lookup returns CDR1 SGHVS and CDR2 FNYEAQ. V was pared by 5 bases and J by 0 bases, with 15 bases between. CDR3 length: 16 amino acids. In DNA form, the CDR3 reads TGTGCCAGCAGCCGTGGTGCGATCGCTAGCACAGATACGCAGTATTTT. Amino acid sequence: CASSRGAIASTDTQYF.

The rearrangement uses TRBV7-6 and TRBJ2-5, with D perhaps TRBD2 (5 bases). This CDR3 is 15 amino acids long. V shed 4 bases and J shed 5 bases, with 17 bases lying between them. The germline V gene has CDR1 SGHVS and CDR2 FNYEAQ. The CDR3 DNA reads TGTGCCAGCAGCTCTGACGTGAGGGCTGGGGAGACCCAGTACTTC. Residues: CASSSDVRAGETQYF.

As regards this clonotype: One end of the junction varies from germline; a read error may be responsible. The rearrangement joins TRBV7-9 to TRBJ2-3; 9 bases align to TRBD2. The CDR3 is 16 amino acids. CDR1 SEHNR and CDR2 FQNEAQ come from the germline V gene (reference sequence). The CDR3 sequence: CACSVGTSSGTDTQYF. CDR3 bases: TGTGCCTGCAGCGTAGGGACTAGCTCTGGAACAGATACGCAGTATTTT.

This clonotype came up many times. The chain couples TRBV28 to TRBJ1-2; D gene unclear. CDR3 length: 13 amino acids. Looked up from germline, CDR1 is MDHEN and CDR2 is SYDVKM. The V and J ends lost 3 bases and 4 bases respectively, with 9 bases between them. The CDR3 region is CASSLAQPYGYTF. The CDR3 DNA follows: TGTGCCAGCAGTTTGGCCCAGCCCTATGGCTACACCTTC.

This clonotype was seen only a few times. This chain connects TRBV29-1 to TRBJ1-1; no clear D. The length of the CDR3 is 13 residues. V lost 2 bases and J 5 bases, leaving 12 bases between the germline ends. Germline V gene lookup returns CDR1 SQVTM and CDR2 ANQGSEA. CDR3 coding DNA: TGCAGCGTTGAAAACCGCGGAGGGACTGAAGCTTTCTTT. Translating gives CSVENRGGTEAFF.

Only a few counts were recorded for this clonotype. J is TRBJ1-2 and V is TRBV7-2; D may be TRBD1 (5 bases). V dropped 6 bases and J dropped 7 bases, with 21 bases sitting between them. Germline lookup yields CDR1 SGHTA and CDR2 FQGNSA. The CDR3 has 15 residues. The CDR3 loop is CASSSARQGGSGYTF. CDR3 bases: TGTGCCAGCAGTTCCGCCCGCCAGGGAGGTAGTGGCTACACCTTC.

As to this clonotype: One end of the junction fails to match germline, which may point to a read error. The V call is TRBV7-7, the J call TRBJ1-3, with a tentative D call TRBD1 (5 bases). Germline-derived CDR1 and CDR2 are SSHAT and FNYEAQ (reference sequence). The CDR3 has 16 residues. CDR3 protein: CASSPGTSLAGTTIYF. CDR3 DNA sequence: TGTGCCAGCAGCCCCGGGACCTCTCTCGCCGGAACCACCATATATTTT.

This sequence joins TRBV2 and TRBJ2-1, with no clear D. V lost 4 bases, J lost 9 bases, and 19 bases lay in between. CDR3 length: 15 residues. The germline CDR1 and CDR2 sequences are SNHLY and FYNNEI. CDR3 residues: CASSVGRLEASEQFF. DNA of the CDR3: TGTGCCAGCAGTGTAGGGCGTCTGGAAGCCAGTGAGCAGTTCTTC.